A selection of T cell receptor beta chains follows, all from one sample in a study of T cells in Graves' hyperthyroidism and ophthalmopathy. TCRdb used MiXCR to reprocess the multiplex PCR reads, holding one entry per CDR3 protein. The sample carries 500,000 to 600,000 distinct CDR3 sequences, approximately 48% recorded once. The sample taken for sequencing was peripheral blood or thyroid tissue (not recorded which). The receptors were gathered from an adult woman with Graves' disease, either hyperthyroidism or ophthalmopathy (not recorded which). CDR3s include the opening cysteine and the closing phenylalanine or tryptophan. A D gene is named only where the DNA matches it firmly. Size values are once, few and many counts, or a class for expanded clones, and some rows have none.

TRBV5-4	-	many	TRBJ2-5	TGTGCCAGCAGCTTGCCATCGGGCCTAGGCCAAGAGACCCAGTACTTC	CASSLPSGLGQETQYF
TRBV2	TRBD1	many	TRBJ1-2	TGTGCCAGCACTAGACAGGGCAACCTTGAGGGCTACACCTTC	CASTRQGNLEGYTF
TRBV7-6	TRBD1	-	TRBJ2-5	TGTGCCAGCAGCCGCCCAGGGGGATACCAAGAGACCCAGTACTTC	CASSRPGGYQETQYF
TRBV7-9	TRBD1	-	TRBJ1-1	TGTGCCAGCAGTACATCCAGGGGGCACCTTTGCTTT	CASSTSRGHLCF
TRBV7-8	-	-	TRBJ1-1	TGTGCCAGCAGCTTTGCAGGAGGACGGAACACTGAAGCTTTCTTT	CASSFAGGRNTEAFF
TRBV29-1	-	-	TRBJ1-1	TGCAGCGTCTCCTTACCGGGACAAGCGAACACTGAAGCTTTCTTT	CSVSLPGQANTEAFF
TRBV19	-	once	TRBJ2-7	TGTGCCAGTAGTCCCCAGACAGGCCTGGAGTTCCACGAGCAGTACTTC	CASSPQTGLEFHEQYF
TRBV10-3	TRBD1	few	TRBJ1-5	TGTGCCATCAGTCGCACAGGGGGGAATCAGCCCCAGCATTTT	CAISRTGGNQPQHF
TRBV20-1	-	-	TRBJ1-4	TGCAGTGCTGTGAGTCCAGGGAGTTGGGCTAATGAAAAACTGTTTTTT	CSAVSPGSWANEKLFF
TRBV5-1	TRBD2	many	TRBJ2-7	TGCGCCAGCAGCTTGGAGCCTAGCGGGGAGGTTGAGTACTTC	CASSLEPSGEVEYF
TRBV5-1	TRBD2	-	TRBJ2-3	TGCGCCAGCAGCTCCGGGACTAGCGGGAGTTGGGTCACAGATACGCAGTATTTT	CASSSGTSGSWVTDTQYF
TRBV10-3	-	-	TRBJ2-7	TGTGCCATCAGTGAGAGTTATCAGGGTGAGCAGTACTTC	CAISESYQGEQYF
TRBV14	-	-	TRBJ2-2	TGTGCCAGCAGCCTTCTCCAGGGGAACACCGGGGAGCTGTTTTTT	CASSLLQGNTGELFF
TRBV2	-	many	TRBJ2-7	TGTGCCAGCAGTGAACAGGTCTACGAGCAGTACTTC	CASSEQVYEQYF
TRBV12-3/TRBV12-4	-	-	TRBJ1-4	TGTGCCAGCAGTTTTAGTAGGCACGAAAAACTGTTTTTT	CASSFSRHEKLFF
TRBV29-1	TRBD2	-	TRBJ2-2	TGCAGCGTCCGGACTAGAAACACCGGGGAGCTGTTTTTT	CSVRTRNTGELFF
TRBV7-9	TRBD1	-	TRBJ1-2	TGTGCCAGCAGCTTAGGCGAGTGGACAGGGAACTATGGCTACACCTTC	CASSLGEWTGNYGYTF
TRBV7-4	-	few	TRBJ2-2	TGTGCCAGCAGCTCAGATTACACCGGGGAGCTGTTTTTT	CASSSDYTGELFF
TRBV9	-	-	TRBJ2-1	TGTGCCAGCAGCGTAGAGGCGACACTCATAAGCAATGAGCAGTTCTTC	CASSVEATLISNEQFF
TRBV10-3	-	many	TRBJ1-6	TGTGCCACAAGGGAGGATTCACCCCTCCACTTT	CATREDSPLHF
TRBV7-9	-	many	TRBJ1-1	TGTGCCAGCAGAGACCCGGGACACCTGAACACTGAAGCTTTCTTT	CASRDPGHLNTEAFF
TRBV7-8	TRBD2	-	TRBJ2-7	TGTGCCAGCACCCTAGTGGGACTAGCGGGAGTTACCCCTTCCTACGAGCAGTACTTC	CASTLVGLAGVTPSYEQYF
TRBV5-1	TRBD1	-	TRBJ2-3	TGCGCCAGCAGCTTGGGACAGGGAAGAGGGACAGATACGCAGTATTTT	CASSLGQGRGTDTQYF
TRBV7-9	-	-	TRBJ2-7	TGTGCCCCCCGGGAGGACAGGGTAGACGAGCAGTACTTC	CAPREDRVDEQYF
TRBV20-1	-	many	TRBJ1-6	TGCAGTGCTAGAAACGGTGGGGCTTTAAGTTCACCCCTCCACTTT	CSARNGGALSSPLHF
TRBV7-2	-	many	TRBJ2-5	TGTGCCAGCAGCTTAGCTTTGGCGGGTAGCCAAGAGACCCAGTACTTC	CASSLALAGSQETQYF
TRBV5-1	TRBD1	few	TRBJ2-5	TGCGCCAGCAGCCCTGGGACAGGGTATCAAGAGACCCAGTACTTC	CASSPGTGYQETQYF
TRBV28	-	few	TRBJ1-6	TGTGCCAGCAGTCCCGCCCCGGGGGGGGACAATTCACCCCTCCACTTT	CASSPAPGGDNSPLHF
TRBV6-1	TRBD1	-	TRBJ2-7	TGTGCCAGCAGATTCGGACAGGGGGCGGGTGAGCAGTACTTC	CASRFGQGAGEQYF
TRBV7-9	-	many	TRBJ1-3	TGTGCCAGCATCTCGGGGGGGGCCACCGGAAACACCATATATTTT	CASISGGATGNTIYF
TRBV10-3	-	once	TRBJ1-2	TGTGCCATCAGGCCGGGACGGACTAACTATGGCTACACCTTC	CAIRPGRTNYGYTF
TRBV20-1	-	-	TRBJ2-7	TGCAGTGCTAGTATTATCGGGATGGGTGAGCAGTACTTC	CSASIIGMGEQYF
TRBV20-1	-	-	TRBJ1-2	TGCAGTGCCCCGGGGGCGGGCTACACCTTC	CSAPGAGYTF
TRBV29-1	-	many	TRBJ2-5	TGCAGCGTCAGGACAAGGCCGGGGAAGACCCAGTACTTC	CSVRTRPGKTQYF
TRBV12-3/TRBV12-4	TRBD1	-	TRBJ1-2	TGTGCCATCAGGGGGGTCGGCTACACCTTC	CAIRGVGYTF
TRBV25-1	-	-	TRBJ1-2	TGTGCCAGCAGTGAATATAGGGACACTTCCGGGGACGATGGCTACACCTTC	CASSEYRDTSGDDGYTF
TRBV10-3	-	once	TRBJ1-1	TGTGCAATCAGTGAAAAGAGCCCGGGGCTTGAAGCTTTCTTT	CAISEKSPGLEAFF
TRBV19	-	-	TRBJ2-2	TGTGCCAGTAGTATAAGATTCGGCAATGAGCACACCGGGGAGCTGTTTTTT	CASSIRFGNEHTGELFF
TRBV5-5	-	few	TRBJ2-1	TGTGCCAGCAGCCATCGGACAGTCCATGAGCAGTTCTTC	CASSHRTVHEQFF
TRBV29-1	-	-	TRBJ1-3	TGCAGCGTTGAAATCTTCGGGGCCAGAGGAAACACCATATATTTT	CSVEIFGARGNTIYF
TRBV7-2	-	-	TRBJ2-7	TGTGCCAGCAGCTTAGAGATACCAAACTACGAGCAGTACTTC	CASSLEIPNYEQYF
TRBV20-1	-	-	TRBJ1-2	TGCAGTGCTAGCCCCGGGACTAGCTACACCTTC	CSASPGTSYTF
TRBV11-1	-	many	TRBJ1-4	TGTGCCAGCAGCCCACAGGGCCGGAGGGAAAAACTGTTTTTT	CASSPQGRREKLFF